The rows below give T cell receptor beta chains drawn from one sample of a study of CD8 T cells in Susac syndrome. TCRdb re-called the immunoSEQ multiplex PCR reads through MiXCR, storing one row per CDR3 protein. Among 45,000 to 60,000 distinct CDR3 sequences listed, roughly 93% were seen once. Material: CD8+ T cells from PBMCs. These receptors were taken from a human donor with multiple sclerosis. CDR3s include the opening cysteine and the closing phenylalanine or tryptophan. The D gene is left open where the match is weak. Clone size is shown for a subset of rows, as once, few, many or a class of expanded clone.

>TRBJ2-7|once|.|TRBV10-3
CAISADFYEQYF
TGTGCCATCAGTGCGGACTTCTACGAGCAGTACTTC
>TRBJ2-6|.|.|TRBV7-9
CAAVTGSPSGANVLTF
TGTGCAGCGGTGACCGGATCCCCCTCTGGGGCCAACGTCCTGACTTTC
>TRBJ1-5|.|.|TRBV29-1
CSVVGGDSNQPQHF
TGCAGCGTTGTGGGGGGGGATAGCAATCAGCCCCAGCATTTT
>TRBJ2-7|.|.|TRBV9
CASSVGGPYEQYF
TGTGCCAGCAGCGTAGGGGGACCCTACGAGCAGTACTTC
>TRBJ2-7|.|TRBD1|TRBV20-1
CSAPGQGTMGYEQYF
TGCAGTGCTCCGGGACAGGGGACTATGGGGTACGAGCAGTACTTC
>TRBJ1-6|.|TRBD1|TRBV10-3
CAISLQGAVPPLHF
TGTGCCATCAGCCTACAGGGGGCCGTACCACCCCTCCACTTT
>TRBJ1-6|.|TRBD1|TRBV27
CASSLSWGQGLRGSPLHF
TGTGCCAGCAGTTTAAGTTGGGGACAGGGGCTTAGAGGATCACCCCTCCACTTT
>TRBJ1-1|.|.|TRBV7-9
CASSLTGPEAFF
TGTGCCAGCAGCTTGACGGGACCTGAAGCTTTCTTT
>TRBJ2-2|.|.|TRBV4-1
CASRPGGATGELFF
TGCGCCAGCAGACCAGGGGGGGCCACCGGGGAGCTGTTTTTT
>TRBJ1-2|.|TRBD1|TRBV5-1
CASSLTGVSYGYTF
TGCGCCAGCAGCTTGACAGGGGTTAGCTATGGCTACACCTTC
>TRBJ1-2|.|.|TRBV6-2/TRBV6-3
CASSYGGETLNIYGYTF
TGTGCCAGCAGTTACGGGGGGGAGACCCTCAACATTTACGGCTACACCTTC
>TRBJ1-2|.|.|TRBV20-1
CSARDEGFYGYTF
TGCAGTGCTAGAGATGAGGGGTTTTATGGCTACACCTTC
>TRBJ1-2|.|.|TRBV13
CASSLAQGWNYGYTF
TGTGCCAGCAGCTTAGCCCAGGGCTGGAACTATGGCTACACCTTC
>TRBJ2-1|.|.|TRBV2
CASGYHRGEQFF
TGTGCCAGCGGGTATCATAGGGGGGAGCAGTTCTTC
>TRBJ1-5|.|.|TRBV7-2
CASSLSGNQPQHF
TGTGCCAGCAGCTTAAGTGGCAATCAGCCCCAGCATTTT
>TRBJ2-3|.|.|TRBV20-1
CSARDWRRYTQYF
TGCAGTGCTAGAGATTGGCGGCGGTATACGCAGTATTTT
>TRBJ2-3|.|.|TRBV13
CASSLAASWKSTDTQYF
TGTGCCAGCAGCTTAGCCGCTAGCTGGAAGTCCACAGATACGCAGTATTTT
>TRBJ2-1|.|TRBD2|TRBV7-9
CASSLVSGVSYNEQFF
TGTGCCAGCAGCTTAGTGAGCGGGGTGTCCTACAATGAGCAGTTCTTC
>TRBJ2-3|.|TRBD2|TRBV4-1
CASSQLQAGADTQYF
TGCGCCAGCAGCCAGCTACAGGCGGGGGCAGATACGCAGTATTTT
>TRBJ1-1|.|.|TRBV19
CASSMVQTANTEAFF
TGTGCCAGTAGTATGGTCCAGACAGCAAACACTGAAGCTTTCTTT
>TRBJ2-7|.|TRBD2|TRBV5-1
CASSFSGALTDEQYF
TGCGCCAGCAGCTTTAGCGGGGCCCTCACAGACGAGCAGTACTTC